The next 3 T cell receptor beta chains were all read from a single sample in a study of T cell responses to AZD1222 COVID-19 vaccine. Here immunoSEQ multiplex PCR was the method, and the copy in TCRdb shows in-frame clones only, minus some. The sample contains over 75,000 clones, around 88% of which appear only once. Sequencing was performed on peripheral blood, taken 28 days after the second AZD1222 dose. Receptors were obtained from an adult who received the AZD1222 COVID-19 vaccine.

CDR3 sequence (DNA): TGTGCCAGCAGCCAAGAAGGTCCTAGCACAGATACGCAGTATTTT. This codes for CASSQEGPSTDTQYF. The chain is built from TRBV4-2 and TRBJ2-3; no definite D call. Looked up from germline, CDR1 is LGHNA and CDR2 is YNFKEQ. The CDR3 is 15 residues long. Trimming cost V 0 bases and J 0 bases, with 7 bases left between them.

The chain links TRBV2 to TRBJ2-7; a weak D match, TRBD2 (5 bases). Trimming stripped 5 bases from V and 4 bases from J, with 6 bases between. The CDR3 totals 11 residues. CDR1 SNHLY and CDR2 FYNNEI come from the germline V gene. Here the CDR3 reads CASSSGYEQYF. The CDR3 DNA reads as TGTGCCAGCAGTTCGGGGTACGAGCAGTACTTC.

This chain links TRBV7-6 with TRBJ1-4, with 9 bases matching TRBD1. V lost 5 bases to trimming and J lost 4 bases; unmatched junction nucleotides: 2. The CDR3 is 14 residues long. Per the germline V gene, CDR1 is SGHVS and CDR2 is FNYEAQ. CDR3 DNA: TGTGCCAGCAGCAAGACAGGGGGTAATGAAAAACTGTTTTTT. It codes for CASSKTGGNEKLFF. Together with reference TRBV7-6 and TRBJ1-4, the CDR3 gives the full variable domain: GAGVSQSPRYKVTKRGQDVALRCDPISGHVSLYWYRQALGQGPEFLTYFNYEAQQDKSGLPNDRFSAERPEGSISTLTIQRTEQRDSAMYRCASSKTGGNEKLFFGSGTQLSVL.